This T cell receptor beta chain comes out of a study of blood T cell repertoires in COVID-19. Data came from immunoSEQ multiplex PCR; TCRdb stores just in-frame clones and leaves some out. The sample records hundreds of thousands of clones, roughly 90% being singletons. CDR1 and CDR2 (germline): LNHDA, SQIVND (reference sequence). Trimming left V 4 bases short and J 3 bases short, with 7 bases between. The CDR3 totals 13 residues. The sequenced sample was peripheral blood. The chain uses TRBV19 and TRBJ1-3; D uncertain. The sequence came from a man aged 40-49 years with acute or convalescent COVID-19. The CDR3 coding sequence is TGTGCCAGTAGTAGTGGGCTTGGAAACACCATATATTTT. It translates to CASSSGLGNTIYF.